This T cell receptor beta chain appears in the sequencing data of a study of cytomegalovirus exposure and HLA in healthy donors. This clone occurred a few times. This CDR3 is built from 16 residues. The trim removed 4 bases at V and 5 bases at J, leaving 11 bases unmatched. CDR1 MNHEY and CDR2 SVGAGI come from the germline V gene. PCR employed 60 Vbeta and 13 Jbeta primers. Using immunoSEQ multiplex PCR, the repertoire was profiled, and TCRdb retains in-frame clones only, with some absent. The sample contains 100,000 to 150,000 clones, about 72% of which appear only once. The receptor was isolated from a man between 50 and 59 years old in good health and CMV-seropositive. The sample taken for sequencing was PBMCs. The V call is TRBV6-5, the J call TRBJ2-7; 10 positions match TRBD1. CDR3 region: CASSSLKGTGVHEQYF. CDR3 coding DNA: TGTGCCAGCAGTTCCCTTAAGGGGACAGGGGTCCACGAGCAGTACTTC.